Here is one TCR beta chain with its context. This specimen belongs to a study of blood T cell repertoires in COVID-19. Study-level background: Italy, Spain and the United States were the sources of the convalescent and acute COVID-19 samples. PBMCs, B-cell-depleted T cells, or T cells were the source of the cDNA or gDNA that made up the material.

Clones were read by immunoSEQ multiplex PCR, and TCRdb kept only the in-frame ones, dropping some. The sample has tens of thousands of clones; approximately 93% are singletons. The V end was cut by 2 bases, the J end by 2 bases, with 9 bases between. The CDR3 runs 15 residues. The germline gives CDR1 MNHNY, CDR2 SVGAGI (reference sequence). V usage is TRBV6-6 and J usage is TRBJ1-4; D gene uncertain. Sequencing was performed on peripheral blood. The receptor comes from a human donor with active COVID-19. The donor label of this sample is uncertain. CDR3 loop: CASSYEGRTNEKLFF. CDR3 nucleotides: TGTGCCAGCAGTTACGAGGGTAGGACTAATGAAAAACTGTTTTTT.